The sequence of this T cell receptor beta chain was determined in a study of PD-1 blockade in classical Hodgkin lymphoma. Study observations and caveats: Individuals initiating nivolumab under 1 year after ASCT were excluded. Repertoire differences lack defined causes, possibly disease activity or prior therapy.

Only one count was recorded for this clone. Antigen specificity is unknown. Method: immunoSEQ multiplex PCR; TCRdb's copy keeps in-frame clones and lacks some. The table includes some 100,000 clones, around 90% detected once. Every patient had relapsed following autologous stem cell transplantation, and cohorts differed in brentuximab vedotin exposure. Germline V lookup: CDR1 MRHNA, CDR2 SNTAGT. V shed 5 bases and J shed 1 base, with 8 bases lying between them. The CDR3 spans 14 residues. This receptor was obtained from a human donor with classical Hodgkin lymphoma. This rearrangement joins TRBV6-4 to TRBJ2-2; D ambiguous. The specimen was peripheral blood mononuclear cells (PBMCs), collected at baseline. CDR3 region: CASSRFQNTGELFF. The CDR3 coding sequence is TGTGCCAGCAGTCGGTTCCAGAACACCGGGGAGCTGTTTTTT.